This T cell receptor (beta chain) was obtained from a study of control samples from healthy donors and cancer patients. The method was immunoSEQ multiplex PCR; TCRdb's version includes in-frame clones alone and lacks a portion of them. The sample lists about 75,000 clones, approximately 94% occurring once. The V segment lost 5 bases and the J segment 7 bases; nucleotides outside the gene matches: 10. CDR3 size: 14 residues. Germline CDR1 SEHNR, CDR2 FQNEAQ (reference sequence). The specimen was blood. The chain uses TRBV7-9 and TRBJ2-5, with 7 positions matching TRBD1. The TCR was taken from a woman in her 40s in good health. The CDR3 spells CASSGPTGSATQYF. CDR3 DNA: TGTGCCAGCAGCGGCCCGACAGGGTCGGCGACCCAGTACTTC.